These 30 T cell receptor beta chains share one sample of origin, sequenced in a study of Ad26.COV2.S vaccination and SARS-CoV-2 variants. Treatment: around 19 received Ad26.COV2.S at low or high dose, single or two shots; 5 received placebo; per-sample allocation not given. All samples were drawn on day 63, counting from the first vaccine or placebo injection. Produced via immunoSEQ multiplex PCR; TCRdb's table is partial and in-frame only. Here the sample spans some 250,000 clones, roughly 90% being singletons. The sample consisted of peripheral blood, taken in a trial of Ad26.COV2.S vaccine versus placebo. Source of these receptors: a person between 18 and 65 years old who received the Ad26.COV2.S COVID-19 vaccine or a placebo.

The J gene is TRBJ1-4, the V gene TRBV11-2; unclear D gene. V lost 2 bases and J 4 bases, leaving 14 bases between the germline ends. CDR1 is SGHAT and CDR2 is FQNNGV in the germline V gene. The CDR3 covers 16 residues. For the CDR3, the DNA is TGTGCCAGCAGCTTATTCGGGCAGACCCTTAATGAAAAACTGTTTTTT. It yields the protein CASSLFGQTLNEKLFF.

The chain recombines TRBV7-8 with TRBJ1-6; no reliable D call. Trimming cost V 5 bases and J 0 bases, with 20 bases left between them. CDR1 SGHVS and CDR2 FQNEAQ come from the germline V gene. The length of the CDR3 is 19 residues. This CDR3 reads CASSHNRTGRFSYNSPLHF. The CDR3 coding sequence is TGTGCCAGCAGCCACAACCGGACCGGGCGATTCTCCTATAATTCACCCCTCCACTTT. Full variable domain (rest looked up from reference TRBV7-8 and TRBJ1-6): GAGVSQSPRYKVAKRGQDVALRCDPISGHVSLFWYQQALGQGPEFLTYFQNEAQLDKSGLPSDRFFAERPEGSVSTLKIQRTQQEDSAVYLCASSHNRTGRFSYNSPLHFGNGTRLTVT.

Turning to this clone: Distinct nucleotide sequences in the sample also encode this CDR3. V is TRBV5-1 and J is TRBJ1-2; D ambiguous. V was shortened by 1 base and J by 3 bases, with 7 bases between the two germline ends. The V gene's germline CDR1 is SGHRS and CDR2 YFSETQ. The CDR3 loop spans 13 amino acids. The CDR3 reads CASSLSRDYGYTF. The CDR3 DNA sequence: TGCGCCAGCAGCTTGTCCCGAGACTATGGCTACACCTTC.

This chain uses TRBV9 with TRBJ2-2, with D possibly being TRBD1 (5 bases). The CDR3 is 13 residues long. The germline CDR1 and CDR2 sequences are SGDLS and YYNGEE. V shed 0 bases and J shed 8 bases, with 8 bases lying between them. The CDR3 nucleotides read TGTGCCAGCAGCGTAGGGGGCGTTGGGGAGCTGTTTTTT. This translates into CASSVGGVGELFF. The full variable domain, with the rest looked up from reference TRBV9 and TRBJ2-2, is DSGVTQTPKHLITATGQRVTLRCSPRSGDLSVYWYQQSLDQGLQFLIQYYNGEERAKGNILERFSAQQFPDLHSELNLSSLELGDSALYFCASSVGGVGELFFGEGSRLTVL.

The chain links TRBV7-9 to TRBJ2-7, with a tentative D call TRBD1 (6 bases). CDR3 length: 15 residues. Germline CDR1 is SEHNR and CDR2 is FQNEAQ (reference sequence). Trimming stripped 5 bases from V and 3 bases from J, with 17 bases between. In DNA form, the CDR3 reads TGTGCCAGCAGCCGGACAGCGGAATTCTACTACGAGCAGTACTTC. It codes for CASSRTAEFYYEQYF.

This clone was seen once. This chain links TRBV6-4 with TRBJ1-1, with a tentative D call TRBD1 (5 bases). The CDR3 is made up of 14 amino acids. Germline V CDR1 and CDR2: MRHNA, SNTAGT. Trimming took 6 bases from V and 1 from J, leaving 12 bases between them. The CDR3 loop is CASSRDRQNTEAFF. In DNA, the CDR3 is TGTGCCAGCAGCCGGGACCGCCAGAACACTGAAGCTTTCTTT.

The chain couples TRBV15 to TRBJ2-4; 10 nucleotides match TRBD1. Germline V gene sequence: CDR1 LNHNV, CDR2 YYDKDF (reference sequence). V lost 8 bases, J lost 11 bases, and 12 bases stayed unmatched. The CDR3 totals 14 residues. DNA of the CDR3: TGTGCCACCGGGGACAGGGGACCCCAATTGGTTCAGTACTTC. It yields the protein CATGDRGPQLVQYF.

DNA of the CDR3: TGTGCCAGCAGCCCCGCGAGGGTCTTAGGGAACGAGCAGTACTTC. Amino acid sequence: CASSPARVLGNEQYF. J is TRBJ2-7 and V is TRBV21-1; TRBD2 is the table's D call, not checked against the DNA. TRBV21-1 is reported as a pseudogene. The CDR3 is 15 amino acids.

The chain employs TRBV6-1 and TRBJ2-1, with 7 bases fitting TRBD2. CDR1 and CDR2 from the germline V gene are MNHNS and SASEGT. The J segment lost 10 bases and the V segment lost 2 bases, leaving 11 bases of the junction unmatched. The CDR3 extends over 15 amino acids. The CDR3 coding sequence is TGTGCCAGCAGTGAACTCCTCCGGGGGGTCCAGGAGCAGTTCTTC. This encodes CASSELLRGVQEQFF.

This chain links TRBV24-1 with TRBJ2-7; 9 positions agree with TRBD1. The CDR3 has 15 residues. CDR1 KGHDR and CDR2 SFDVKD come from the germline V gene. After removal of 3 bases from V and 6 bases from J, the junction contained 8 bases not matched to a gene. The CDR3 nucleotides are TGTGCCACCAGTGATCCCGGGACAGGGAGGGGCGAGCAGTACTTC. Its translation is CATSDPGTGRGEQYF.

This chain links TRBV5-5 with TRBJ1-6; the D is unclear. The CDR3 sequence is 15 residues long. Looked up from germline, CDR1 is SGHKS and CDR2 is YYEKEE (reference sequence). V lost 3 bases and J 10 bases, leaving 17 bases between the germline ends. The CDR3 is CASSSEEGKTSPLHF. Here the CDR3 DNA reads TGTGCCAGCAGCTCCGAAGAAGGGAAGACGTCACCCCTCCACTTT.

The J gene is TRBJ2-1, the V gene TRBV25-1; TRBD1 aligns across 8 bases. Germline V gene lookup returns CDR1 MGHDK and CDR2 SYGVNS. V trimming: 1 base; J trimming: 6 bases; junction bases outside the gene matches: 5. The length of the CDR3 is 15 residues. CDR3 amino acids: CASSELSGQVNEQFF. In nucleotides, the CDR3 is TGTGCCAGCAGTGAATTGTCGGGACAGGTCAATGAGCAGTTCTTC.

This rearrangement joins TRBV6-4 to TRBJ2-3, with D maybe TRBD1 (5 bases). Germline loops: CDR1 MRHNA, CDR2 SNTAGT. The CDR3 covers 15 residues. Between the trimmed V and J ends, which lost 2 bases and 3 bases, there was a span of 12 bases. CDR3 protein: CASSDDQGGTDTQYF. CDR3 in DNA: TGTGCCAGCAGTGACGATCAGGGTGGAACAGATACGCAGTATTTT.

This clone was detected only once. The genes are TRBV4-3 and TRBJ2-3; D unclear. V dropped 0 bases and J dropped 1 base, with 11 bases sitting between them. Germline V CDR1 and CDR2: LGHNA, YSLEER. This CDR3 contains 16 residues. The CDR3 is CASSQDLGTRTDTQYF. Here the CDR3 DNA reads TGCGCCAGCAGCCAAGATCTCGGCACACGCACAGATACGCAGTATTTT.

V and J are TRBV19 and TRBJ2-1; 9 bases are a match to TRBD2. Per the germline V gene, CDR1 is LNHDA and CDR2 is SQIVND (reference sequence). Germline trimming cut 5 bases from V and 1 base from J; bases unmatched to any gene: 9. This CDR3 contains 17 residues. The CDR3 nucleotides read TGTGCCAGTAGTCCCACCTTAGCGGGAGAGTCCTACAATGAGCAGTTCTTC. This gives the protein CASSPTLAGESYNEQFF.

The chain couples TRBV4-3 to TRBJ2-1, with 8 bases that match TRBD1. V was pared by 5 bases and J by 2 bases, with 5 bases of the junction left unmatched. The CDR3 consists of 15 residues. CDR1 and CDR2 from the germline V gene are LGHNA and YSLEER. CDR3 sequence: CASSRDRTTYNEQFF. The CDR3 DNA reads TGCGCCAGCAGCAGGGACAGGACCACCTACAATGAGCAGTTCTTC.

V usage is TRBV7-2 and J usage is TRBJ2-2; TRBD1 might be the D (8 bases). The CDR3 has 16 amino acids. Trimming stripped 4 bases from V and 4 bases from J, with 16 bases between. CDR1 is SGHTA and CDR2 is FQGNSA in the germline V gene. The CDR3 coding sequence is TGTGCCAGCAGCTCACAGGGGGGAGGGCCCACCGGGGAGCTGTTTTTT. Translating it yields CASSSQGGGPTGELFF. Full variable domain (missing parts from reference TRBV7-2 and TRBJ2-2): GAGVSQSPSNKVTEKGKDVELRCDPISGHTALYWYRQSLGQGLEFLIYFQGNSAPDKSGLPSDRFSAERTGGSVSTLTIQRTQQEDSAVYLCASSSQGGGPTGELFFGEGSRLTVL.

The rearrangement links TRBV10-3 to TRBJ1-1, with D perhaps TRBD1 (6 bases). The CDR3 consists of 16 residues. Germline V gene sequence: CDR1 ENHRY, CDR2 SYGVKD. V was clipped by 0 bases and J by 1 base, with 12 bases between them. This CDR3 reads CAISESGHTTNTEAFF. CDR3 nucleotide sequence: TGTGCCATCAGTGAGTCGGGACACACGACGAACACTGAAGCTTTCTTT.

The chain recombines TRBV29-1 with TRBJ1-3; D uncertain. The V end lost 0 bases, the J end lost 0 bases, and 12 bases lay between the germline ends. The germline CDR1 and CDR2 sequences are SQVTM and ANQGSEA. CDR3 length equals 16 residues. In DNA, the CDR3 is TGCAGCGTTGAAGATCTCGAGACACGCTCTGGAAACACCATATATTTT. It encodes CSVEDLETRSGNTIYF.

This clone was recorded only once. The rearrangement uses TRBV30 and TRBJ2-3; D perhaps matches TRBD2 (6 bases). There are 15 residues in the CDR3. Looked up from germline, CDR1 is GTSNPN and CDR2 is SVGIG (reference sequence). The V end lost 1 base, the J end lost 0 bases, and 11 bases lay between the germline ends. CDR3: CAWSALARSTDTQYF. CDR3 nucleotide sequence: TGTGCCTGGAGTGCTCTAGCGCGAAGCACAGATACGCAGTATTTT.

The rearrangement uses TRBV12-3 or TRBV12-4 and TRBJ2-7; tentative D call: TRBD1 (5 bases). Between the trimmed V and J ends, which lost 5 bases and 3 bases, there was a span of 8 bases. The CDR3 has 12 amino acids. The CDR3 DNA follows: TGTGCCAGCAGTCGCGACAGCTACGAGCAGTACTTC. It is translated as CASSRDSYEQYF.

The chain links TRBV10-3 to TRBJ1-5; 7 bases agree with TRBD1. V trimming: 3 bases; J trimming: 2 bases; junction bases outside the gene matches: 1. CDR1 is ENHRY, CDR2 SYGVKD, per germline. CDR3 length equals 14 residues. CDR3 sequence reads: CAISDGQGNQPQHF. In DNA, the CDR3 is TGTGCCATCAGTGATGGACAGGGCAATCAGCCCCAGCATTTT.

This clone appeared a few times. V is TRBV6-4 and J is TRBJ2-3; D not resolved. Trimming cost V 0 bases and J 3 bases, with 7 bases left between them. This CDR3 spans 14 amino acids. Germline loops: CDR1 MRHNA, CDR2 SNTAGT. This chain's CDR3 is CASSDSFLTDTQYF. CDR3 nucleotides: TGTGCCAGCAGTGACTCGTTCTTGACAGATACGCAGTATTTT.

The chain recombines TRBV4-3 with TRBJ2-7; TRBD1 is a possible D gene (6 bases). Germline V lookup: CDR1 LGHNA, CDR2 YSLEER. Deletions cut 2 bases from V and 6 bases from J, with 14 bases between. The CDR3 runs 14 residues. The CDR3 coding sequence is TGCGCCAGCAGCCAACAGGGGACAATTAGCGAGCAGTACTTC. Its protein is CASSQQGTISEQYF.

The CDR3, as DNA: TGTGCCACGCCCGACGGACAGGTTCAAGAGACCCAGTACTTC. As protein: CATPDGQVQETQYF. The V call is TRBV6-5, the J call TRBJ2-5, with 7 positions matching TRBD1. The V segment lost 10 bases and the J segment 2 bases; nucleotides outside the gene matches: 10. The CDR3 is 14 amino acids. Germline V gene data show CDR1 as MNHEY and CDR2 as SVGAGI.

The chain combines TRBV30 with TRBJ1-6; D is undetermined. The CDR3 has 9 residues. Deletions cut 5 bases from V and 15 bases from J, with 8 bases between. CDR1 is GTSNPN and CDR2 is SVGIG in the germline V gene (reference sequence). This CDR3 is CAWGPHLHF. CDR3 DNA: TGTGCCTGGGGGCCCCACCTCCACTTT.

CDR3: CASSWAYNEKLFF. CDR3 bases: TGTGCCAGCAGTTGGGCTTATAATGAAAAACTGTTTTTT. The chain joins TRBV6-5 to TRBJ1-4, with D uncertain. Germline V gene lookup returns CDR1 MNHEY and CDR2 SVGAGI. This CDR3 spans 13 amino acids. The V gene lost 4 bases and the J gene lost 4 bases, with 7 bases spanning the gap.

V and J are TRBV30 and TRBJ2-4; D is perhaps TRBD1 or TRBD2 (5 bases each). Trimming took 5 bases from V and 2 from J, leaving 13 bases between them. The CDR3 is 14 amino acids. Germline CDR1 GTSNPN, CDR2 SVGIG (reference sequence). CDR3 DNA: TGTGCCTGGCAATCTGAGGGGACCAAAAACATTCAGTACTTC. Residues: CAWQSEGTKNIQYF.

The chain is built from TRBV19 and TRBJ2-1, with 8 positions matching TRBD2. The CDR3 sequence is 16 residues long. V was clipped by 4 bases and J by 9 bases; unmatched bases: 14. Germline assignment: CDR1 LNHDA and CDR2 SQIVND (reference sequence). The CDR3 region has the DNA TGTGCCAGTAGTAGCCCCGGGACTAGGCGTAGGGGTGAGCAGTTCTTC. It codes for CASSSPGTRRRGEQFF.

The chain has TRBV5-1 and TRBJ1-1, with D tentatively TRBD1 (5 bases). The CDR3 contains 17 residues. Between the trimmed V and J ends, which lost 3 bases and 0 bases, there was a span of 18 bases. Germline CDR1 reads SGHRS; CDR2 reads YFSETQ. CDR3 sequence (DNA): TGCGCCAGCAGCTCGAGAAGGGACCGCGTAATGAACACTGAAGCTTTCTTT. Encoded protein: CASSSRRDRVMNTEAFF.